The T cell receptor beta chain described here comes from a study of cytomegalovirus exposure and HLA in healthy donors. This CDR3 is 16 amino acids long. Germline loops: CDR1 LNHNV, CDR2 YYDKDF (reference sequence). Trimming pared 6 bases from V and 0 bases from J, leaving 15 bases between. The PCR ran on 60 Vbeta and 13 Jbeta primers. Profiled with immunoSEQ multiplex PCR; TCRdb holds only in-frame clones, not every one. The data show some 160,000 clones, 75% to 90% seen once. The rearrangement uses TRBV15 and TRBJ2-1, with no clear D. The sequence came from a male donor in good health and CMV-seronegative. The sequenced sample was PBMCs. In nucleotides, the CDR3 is TGTGCCACCAGTGGGCAGCTTCAAAGCTCCTACAATGAGCAGTTCTTC. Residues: CATSGQLQSSYNEQFF. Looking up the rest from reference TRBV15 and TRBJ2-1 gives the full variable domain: DAMVIQNPRYQVTQFGKPVTLSCSQTLNHNVMYWYQQKSSQAPKLLFHYYDKDFNNEADTPDNFQSRRPNTSFCFLDIRSPGLGDTAMYLCATSGQLQSSYNEQFFGPGTRLTVL.